This note documents a single TCR beta chain sequence. CDR3 size: 13 residues. Trimming left V 3 bases short and J 8 bases short, with 13 bases between. The germline gives CDR1 SEHNR, CDR2 FQNEAQ (reference sequence). The data stem from a study of blood T cell repertoires in COVID-19. The wider study: Italy, Spain and the United States were the sources of the convalescent and acute COVID-19 samples. The cDNA or gDNA used as material had been derived from T cells, B-cell-depleted T cells, or PBMCs.

The authors' processing: Amplified reference gene primers provided the basis for estimating nucleated cell counts. The method was immunoSEQ multiplex PCR; TCRdb's version includes in-frame clones alone and lacks a portion of them. Clone size and the V and J calls come from that table; the DNA yielded D and trimming. The sample includes some 80,000 clones, 75% to 90% seen only once; the top ten take around 12%. The specimen sequenced was peripheral blood. The rearrangement joins TRBV7-9 to TRBJ1-2; no firm D call. The receptor comes from a woman aged 40 to 55 with active or convalescent COVID-19. The CDR3 sequence is CASSLFGSRGYTF. The CDR3 DNA sequence: TGTGCCAGCAGCTTGTTCGGGAGTCGGGGCTACACCTTC. The complete variable domain, with remaining parts taken from reference TRBV7-9 and TRBJ1-2, reads DTGVSQNPRHKITKRGQNVTFRCDPISEHNRLYWYRQTLGQGPEFLTYFQNEAQLEKSRLLSDRFSAERPKGSFSTLEIQRTEQGDSAMYLCASSLFGSRGYTFGSGTRLTVV.